This TCR beta chain was profiled in a study of cytomegalovirus exposure and HLA in healthy donors. Study observations and caveats: 16,951 TCR beta sequences were associated with HLA alleles at 0.05 false discovery rate in a later analysis. Through in vitro validation, three CMV-associated chains were shown to be specific for CMV antigens.

The study ran its PCR with 60 Vbeta and 13 Jbeta primers. Per the authors' pipeline: The authors later counted 65 million to 80 million unique TCR beta chains, around 9.9 million of them shared. The method was immunoSEQ multiplex PCR; TCRdb's version includes in-frame clones alone and lacks a portion of them. V, J and clone size reflect that table, while D and trimming were determined from the DNA. This table has approximately 180,000 clones, around 75% appearing once. V was shortened by 7 bases and J by 1 base, with 14 bases between the two germline ends. The germline V gene encodes CDR1 MDHEN and CDR2 SYDVKM. The CDR3 totals 15 residues. With respect to this clone: Its antigen is undetermined.

This rearrangement joins TRBV28 to TRBJ1-3; D unresolved. The source material was PBMCs. This sequence originates from a male donor in good health and CMV-seronegative. CDR3 residues: CASTLEAFSGNTIYF. The CDR3 DNA follows: TGTGCCAGCACCCTAGAGGCGTTTTCTGGAAACACCATATATTTT.